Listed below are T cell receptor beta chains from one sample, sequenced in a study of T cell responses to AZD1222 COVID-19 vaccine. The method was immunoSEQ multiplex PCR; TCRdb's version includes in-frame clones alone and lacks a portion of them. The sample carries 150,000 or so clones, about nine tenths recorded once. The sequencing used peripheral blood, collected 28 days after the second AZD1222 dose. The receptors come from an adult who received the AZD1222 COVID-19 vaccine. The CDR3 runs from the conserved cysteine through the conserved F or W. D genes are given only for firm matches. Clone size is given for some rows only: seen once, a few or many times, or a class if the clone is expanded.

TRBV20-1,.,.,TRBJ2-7,TGCAGTGCTAGTCCGAAGATGACTATCTCCTACGAGCAGTACTTC,CSASPKMTISYEQYF
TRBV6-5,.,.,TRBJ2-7,TGTGCCAGCGGGCACGTTTCGGGAACCTACGAGCAGTACTTC,CASGHVSGTYEQYF
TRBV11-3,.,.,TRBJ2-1,TGTGCCAGCAGCTTGCGAAGGAACAATGAGCAGTTCTTC,CASSLRRNNEQFF
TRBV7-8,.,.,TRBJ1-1,TGTGCCAGCAGCTTAGGAAGGGCCCAGGGGAGCTGGACTGAAGCTTTCTTT,CASSLGRAQGSWTEAFF
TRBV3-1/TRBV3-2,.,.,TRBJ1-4,TGTGCCAGCAGCCAAGTTCGGGGGTCGGCTGAAAAACTGTTTTTT,CASSQVRGSAEKLFF
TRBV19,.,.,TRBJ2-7,TGTGCCAGTAGATCGAGATCGGGCAGCGGAGGCTCCTACGAGCAGTACTTC,CASRSRSGSGGSYEQYF
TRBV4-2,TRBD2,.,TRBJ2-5,TGTGCCAGCAGCCAAGAAGGCACTAGCGGGAGGGCCGGGGAAGAGACCCAGTACTTC,CASSQEGTSGRAGEETQYF
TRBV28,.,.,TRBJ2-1,TGTGCCAGCAGTCCCAAACCGGGGAGCAATGAGCAGTTCTTC,CASSPKPGSNEQFF
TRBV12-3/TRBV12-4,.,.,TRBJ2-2,TGTGCCAGCAGCCCTTGGGAAACCGGGGAGCTGTTTTTT,CASSPWETGELFF
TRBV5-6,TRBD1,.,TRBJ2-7,TGTGCCAGCAGCATACAGGGGCTATACGAGCAGTACTTC,CASSIQGLYEQYF
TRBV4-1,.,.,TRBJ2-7,TGCGCCAGCAGCCAAGTGAGCCAGACCTACGAGCAGTACTTC,CASSQVSQTYEQYF
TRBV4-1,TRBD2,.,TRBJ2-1,TGCGCCAGCAGCCAAGAACCTAGCGGGAGAGGCGAGCAGTTCTTC,CASSQEPSGRGEQFF
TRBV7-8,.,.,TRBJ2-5,TGTGCCAGCAGCCCCCAGGAGACCCAGTACTTC,CASSPQETQYF
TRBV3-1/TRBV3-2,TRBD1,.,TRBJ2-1,TGTGCCAGCAGCCGGCTCGAGGGGGCGTCCTACAATGAGCAGTTCTTC,CASSRLEGASYNEQFF
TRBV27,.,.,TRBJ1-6,TGTGCCAGCAGTTTATGGGGCGTACCTAATTCACCCCTCCACTTT,CASSLWGVPNSPLHF
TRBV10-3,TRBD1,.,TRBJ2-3,TGTGCCATCAGTGGTCGGACAGGGGCAGATACGCAGTATTTT,CAISGRTGADTQYF
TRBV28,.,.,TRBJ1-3,TGTGCCAGCAGGAGCTCTGGAAACACCATATATTTT,CASRSSGNTIYF
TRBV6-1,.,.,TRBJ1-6,TGTGCCAGCAGCGAAGCCCTGACGACAGACTTAAATTCACCCCTCCACTTT,CASSEALTTDLNSPLHF
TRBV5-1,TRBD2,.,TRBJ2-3,TGCGCCAGCAGCTTGGATAGCGGGTTCAGCACAGATACGCAGTATTTT,CASSLDSGFSTDTQYF
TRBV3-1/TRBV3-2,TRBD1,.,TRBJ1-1,TGTGCCAGCAGCCGGAGACAGGGGGCGCGGGGCACTGAAGCTTTCTTT,CASSRRQGARGTEAFF
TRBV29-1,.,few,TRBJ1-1,TGCAGCGTTGAGGACATCGACACTGAAGCTTTCTTT,CSVEDIDTEAFF
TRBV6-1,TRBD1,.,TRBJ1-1,TGTGCCAGCAGTGATACAGGGGGCTTCACTGAAGCTTTCTTT,CASSDTGGFTEAFF
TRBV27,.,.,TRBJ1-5,TGTGCCAGCAGTTTATTTGGCAGGGTACATGATCAGCCCCAGCATTTT,CASSLFGRVHDQPQHF
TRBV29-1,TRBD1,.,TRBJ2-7,TGCAGCGTTGTAAACAGGGGGAACGAGCAGTACTTC,CSVVNRGNEQYF
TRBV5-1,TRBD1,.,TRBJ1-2,TGCGCCAGCAGCTTGGAAGGGACAGGGGTGGGCTATGGCTACACCTTC,CASSLEGTGVGYGYTF
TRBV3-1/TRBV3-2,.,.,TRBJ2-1,TGTGCCAGCAGCCAAGATGTTTTGCGGCGGGGGCCCTCGGGGAATGAGCAGTTCTTC,CASSQDVLRRGPSGNEQFF
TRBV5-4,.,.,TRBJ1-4,TGTGCCAGCAGCTTTGGCACAGGGCGTAATGAAAAACTGTTTTTT,CASSFGTGRNEKLFF
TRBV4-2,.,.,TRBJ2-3,TGTGCCAGCAGCCAAGATCTCGGCGCAGATACGCAGTATTTT,CASSQDLGADTQYF
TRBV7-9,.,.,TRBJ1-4,TGTGCCAGCAGTGGGTCTAGAGAAAAACTGTTTTTT,CASSGSREKLFF
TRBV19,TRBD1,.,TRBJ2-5,TGTGCCAGTAGTATCCCCTCACAGGGGATTAAAGAGACCCAGTACTTC,CASSIPSQGIKETQYF
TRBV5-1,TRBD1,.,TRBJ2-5,TGCGCCAGCAGGCCGACAGGGAATGCGGCCCAGTACTTC,CASRPTGNAAQYF
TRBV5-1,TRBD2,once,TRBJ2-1,TGCGCCAGCAGCTGGAGCGGGAGAGAGCAGTTCTTC,CASSWSGREQFF
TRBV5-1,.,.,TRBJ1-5,TGCGCCAGCAGCGCGGAAGGGGGGTCGGCTCAGCCCCAGCATTTT,CASSAEGGSAQPQHF
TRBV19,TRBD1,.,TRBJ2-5,TGTGCCAGCAACGACAGGGATGAAGAGACCCAGTACTTC,CASNDRDEETQYF
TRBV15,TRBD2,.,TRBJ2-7,TGTGCCACCAGCCGGAGGGGACTAGCGGCCTCCTACGAGCAGTACTTC,CATSRRGLAASYEQYF
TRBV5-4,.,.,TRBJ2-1,TGTGCCAGCAGCGCCACTCAGGGGGGCCTAAATGAGCAGTTCTTC,CASSATQGGLNEQFF
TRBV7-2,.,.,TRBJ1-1,TGTGCCAGCAGCTCCCCGTTGACCCGGCACACTGAAGCTTTCTTT,CASSSPLTRHTEAFF
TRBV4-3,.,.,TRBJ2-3,TGCGCCAGCAGCCTCAGCGTTGCCGGCGTAGGTACAGATACGCAGTATTTT,CASSLSVAGVGTDTQYF
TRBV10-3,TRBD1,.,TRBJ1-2,TGTGCCATCAGTGAGTCGGACAGGCCCGGCTATGGCTACACCTTC,CAISESDRPGYGYTF
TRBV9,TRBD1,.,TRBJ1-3,TGTGCCAGCAGCGTAGGGGACAGGTTTGGAAACACCATATATTTT,CASSVGDRFGNTIYF
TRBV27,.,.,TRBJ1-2,TGTGCCACCAAGGGGGGTGCTAACTATGGCTACACCTTC,CATKGGANYGYTF
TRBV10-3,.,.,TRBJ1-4,TGTGCCATCAGTGCCGGGCCCCCAGTTGGAACTAATGAAAAACTGTTTTTT,CAISAGPPVGTNEKLFF
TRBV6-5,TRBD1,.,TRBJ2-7,TGTGCCAGCAGTCATCCCTCTGCAGGGGGCGCCGAGCAGTACTTC,CASSHPSAGGAEQYF
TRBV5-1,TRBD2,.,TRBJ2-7,TGCGCCAGCAGCTTGGGAGCGGGAGTCGCCTACGAGCAGTACTTC,CASSLGAGVAYEQYF
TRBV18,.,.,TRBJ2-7,TGTGCCAGCTCACCACCGATTGCCTCCTCCTACGAGCAGTACTTC,CASSPPIASSYEQYF
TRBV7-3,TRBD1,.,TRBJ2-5,TGTGCCAGCAGCCAAAATGGACAGGGTGCGACCCAGTACTTC,CASSQNGQGATQYF
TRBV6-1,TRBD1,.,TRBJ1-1,TGTGCCAGCAGTGAAGCAGTTCTTACAGGGGTGGTAAGGGCTTTCTTT,CASSEAVLTGVVRAFF
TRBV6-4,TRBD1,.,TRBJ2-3,TGTGCCAGCGGGGAGACAGGGGGAGGCAGTGATACGCAGTATTTT,CASGETGGGSDTQYF
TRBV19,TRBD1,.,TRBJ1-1,TGTGCCAGTACCAAGGGGGCAGGGACATGGAACACTGAAGCTTTCTTT,CASTKGAGTWNTEAFF